A single sample gave rise to the 25 T cell receptor beta chains below, sequenced in a study of blood T cell repertoires in COVID-19. TCRdb's table, derived via immunoSEQ multiplex PCR, lists solely in-frame clones and lacks some. The top ten clones hold roughly 5.5% of a sample with fewer than 85,000 clones, 88% of them seen once. Sequencing was performed on peripheral blood. The receptors originated from a human donor in a cohort sampled during active COVID-19.

This clone appeared a single time. This chain joins TRBV7-2 and TRBJ2-2; no clear D gene. Germline CDR1 reads SGHTA; CDR2 reads FQGNSA. The CDR3 has 14 amino acids. Between the trimmed V and J ends, which lost 3 bases and 4 bases, there was a span of 9 bases. CDR3 nucleotides: TGTGCCAGCAGCTTCTGGCCCTCCACCGGGGAGCTGTTTTTT. Translated: CASSFWPSTGELFF.

This clone showed up just once. V usage is TRBV4-3 and J usage is TRBJ2-1, with 7 bases that match TRBD2. The CDR3 is 20 amino acids. V lost 1 base, J lost 4 bases, and 19 bases stayed unmatched. Germline loops: CDR1 LGHNA, CDR2 YSLEER. In DNA, the CDR3 is TGCGCCAGCAGCCAAGTCCCCCTGACTGGGTGGCGGGGGACGTACAATGAGCAGTTCTTC. Translating gives CASSQVPLTGWRGTYNEQFF.

This chain links TRBV4-1 with TRBJ2-3; the D gene is possibly TRBD1 (7 bases). CDR1 and CDR2 (germline): MGHRA, YSYEKL. The CDR3 length is 16 residues. Between the trimmed V and J ends, which lost 1 base and 3 bases, there was a span of 14 bases. The CDR3 is CASSQVGGGRTDTQYF. The CDR3 DNA reads as TGCGCCAGCAGCCAAGTAGGAGGGGGCAGGACAGATACGCAGTATTTT.

This clone was observed a handful of times. The chain employs TRBV7-6 and TRBJ2-1; TRBD2 might be the D (6 bases). The ends were cut back, 3 bases at V and 9 bases at J, with 6 bases in the middle. Germline CDR1 is SGHVS and CDR2 is FNYEAQ. The CDR3 spans 11 residues. CDR3: CASSLGGEQFF. CDR3 DNA: TGTGCCAGCAGCTTGGGGGGTGAGCAGTTCTTC.

This clone was observed once. J is TRBJ2-2 and V is TRBV27; 8 bases align to TRBD1. The CDR3 extends over 17 amino acids. V gave up 5 bases and J gave up 0 bases; unmatched junction bases: 8. Germline V gene lookup returns CDR1 MNHEY and CDR2 SMNVEV (reference sequence). CDR3 sequence (DNA): TGTGCCAGCAGTCAGGGGACAGGATCATCGAACACCGGGGAGCTGTTTTTT. Amino acids: CASSQGTGSSNTGELFF.

This sequence joins TRBV2 and TRBJ1-6; TRBD1 might be the D (5 bases). Germline lookup yields CDR1 SNHLY and CDR2 FYNNEI. The CDR3 has 12 residues. The V end lost 4 bases, the J end lost 10 bases, and 8 bases lay between the germline ends. CDR3 DNA sequence: TGTGCCAGCAGTGTAGGGGTCTCACCCCTCCACTTT. This encodes CASSVGVSPLHF.

The chain recombines TRBV11-3 with TRBJ2-2, with 9 bases fitting TRBD1. Per germline, CDR1 SGHNT and CDR2 YENEEA. The CDR3 sequence is 18 residues long. J was trimmed by 4 bases and V by 5 bases; bases with no gene match: 14. The CDR3 DNA reads as TGTGCCAGCAGCCCACCTTCCGGGACAGGGTTCGGCACCGGGGAGCTGTTTTTT. As protein: CASSPPSGTGFGTGELFF.

The chain couples TRBV6-2 or TRBV6-3 to TRBJ1-5; 7 positions match TRBD1. CDR3 length: 13 amino acids. Germline V gives CDR1 MNHEY, CDR2 SVGEGT. Trimming took 4 bases from V and 6 from J; bases not matched to a gene: 3. DNA of the CDR3: TGTGCCAGCAGTTCCCAGGGGGTTCAGCCCCAGCATTTT. It specifies CASSSQGVQPQHF.

Here the CDR3 DNA reads TGCGCCAGCAGCTCGGAGATCAGGGGGCTGGACACCGGGGAGCTGTTTTTT. Translating it yields CASSSEIRGLDTGELFF. The gene calls are TRBV5-1 and TRBJ2-2; 8 bases align to TRBD1. This CDR3 contains 17 residues. Germline V CDR1 and CDR2: SGHRS, YFSETQ. Losses at the gene ends were 3 bases for V and 3 bases for J; bases not matched to a gene: 10.

This clone appeared once. V gene TRBV28 combines with J gene TRBJ1-2; D perhaps matches TRBD1 (5 bases). Trimming shortened V by 4 bases and J by 7 bases, and 10 bases separated the two germline ends. The CDR3 totals 12 residues. From germline, CDR1 is MDHEN and CDR2 SYDVKM. The CDR3 DNA reads TGTGCCAGCAGTTCCCAGGGTGGTGGCTACACCTTC. Amino acid sequence: CASSSQGGGYTF.

The count of this clone is one. The chain has TRBV30 and TRBJ2-5; 7 nucleotides align to TRBD1. V trimming: 0 bases; J trimming: 1 base; junction bases outside the gene matches: 2. This CDR3 has 14 amino acids. Germline V gene data show CDR1 as GTSNPN and CDR2 as SVGIG (reference sequence). CDR3 sequence (DNA): TGTGCCTGGAGTGTAAAGGGGGCCCAAGAGACCCAGTACTTC. Translating it yields CAWSVKGAQETQYF.

V gene TRBV7-2 combines with J gene TRBJ2-3, with 8 bases lining up with TRBD2. Germline CDR1 is SGHTA and CDR2 is FQGNSA. The CDR3 is made up of 18 amino acids. Trimming removed 5 bases from V and 2 bases from J; junction bases left unmatched: 15. The CDR3 loop reads CASSPGAGGDRATDTQYF. As DNA, the CDR3 is TGTGCCAGCAGCCCAGGGGCGGGGGGCGACCGGGCCACAGATACGCAGTATTTT.

This clone was detected only once. This chain joins TRBV7-2 and TRBJ2-5; no clear D gene. The CDR3 covers 13 residues. From germline, CDR1 is SGHTA and CDR2 FQGNSA. V dropped 1 base and J dropped 5 bases, with 8 bases sitting between them. CDR3 sequence: CASSLGVGETQYF. The CDR3 DNA reads as TGTGCCAGCAGCTTAGGGGTCGGGGAGACCCAGTACTTC.

With regard to this clone: In the same sample, other DNA sequences code for this CDR3. The gene calls are TRBV5-1 and TRBJ2-1, with 13 bases matching TRBD2. Germline CDR1 reads SGHRS; CDR2 reads YFSETQ. V dropped 2 bases and J dropped 5; count of bases not matched to a gene: 1. This CDR3 is built from 15 residues. CDR3 in DNA: TGCGCCAGCAGCTTCGGACTAGCGGGAGACAATGAGCAGTTCTTC. Its protein is CASSFGLAGDNEQFF.

The chain is built from TRBV11-2 and TRBJ2-3; tentative D call: TRBD1 (6 bases). Looked up from germline, CDR1 is SGHAT and CDR2 is FQNNGV. Trimming pared 5 bases from V and 4 bases from J, leaving 10 bases between. CDR3 length: 13 residues. The CDR3 DNA sequence: TGTGCCAGCAGCCAGACAGGACCAGATACGCAGTATTTT. Protein sequence: CASSQTGPDTQYF. Together with reference TRBV11-2 and TRBJ2-3, the CDR3 gives the full variable domain: EAGVAQSPRYKIIEKRQSVAFWCNPISGHATLYWYQQILGQGPKLLIQFQNNGVVDDSQLPKDRFSAERLKGVDSTLKIQPAKLEDSAVYLCASSQTGPDTQYFGPGTRLTVL.

CDR3 coding DNA: TGTGCCAGCAGCATGCCGCGGGACAGGGGGCGTGAAAAACTGTTTTTT. This codes for CASSMPRDRGREKLFF. The chain is built from TRBV7-9 and TRBJ1-4, with TRBD1 identical over 12 bases. With 5 bases clipped from V and 7 bases from J, the junction kept 8 bases outside the gene matches. CDR3 length: 16 amino acids. Germline lookup yields CDR1 SEHNR and CDR2 FQNEAQ (reference sequence).

The rearrangement joins TRBV4-3 to TRBJ1-1, with D perhaps TRBD1 (5 bases). The CDR3 spans 15 residues. Germline-derived CDR1 and CDR2 are LGHNA and YSLEER. Trimming took off 0 bases at V and 1 base at J, with 9 bases between the two ends. The CDR3 DNA reads TGCGCCAGCAGCCAAGATCCAGGGTCGAACACTGAAGCTTTCTTT. It specifies CASSQDPGSNTEAFF.

This sequence joins TRBV5-1 and TRBJ2-7; 12 nucleotides match TRBD2. CDR3 length: 16 amino acids. Germline CDR1 SGHRS, CDR2 YFSETQ. The V segment lost 5 bases and the J segment 6 bases; nucleotides outside the gene matches: 12. CDR3 DNA: TGCGCCAGCAGACCGACTAGCGGGGGTGCTGGGAGCGAGCAGTACTTC. Its translation is CASRPTSGGAGSEQYF.

This sequence joins TRBV7-3 and TRBJ2-1; tentatively, D is TRBD2 (5 bases). The V end was cut by 5 bases, the J end by 6 bases, with 17 bases between. Germline values: CDR1 SGHTA, CDR2 FQGTGA. The CDR3 contains 15 residues. CDR3 bases: TGTGCCAGCAGCCTGGACTCAACTGGGATCAATGAGCAGTTCTTC. Its protein is CASSLDSTGINEQFF.

In this sample, this clone turned up once. The chain uses TRBV5-1 and TRBJ2-1; 9 bases agree with TRBD2. This CDR3 has 14 residues. With 1 base clipped from V and 8 bases from J, the junction kept 4 bases outside the gene matches. Germline V gives CDR1 SGHRS, CDR2 YFSETQ. CDR3 coding DNA: TGCGCCAGCAGCTTGAGGGCTAGCGGGGATGAGCAGTTCTTC. Amino acids: CASSLRASGDEQFF.

The V call is TRBV6-5, the J call TRBJ2-7; 9 bases align to TRBD2. The germline V gene has CDR1 MNHEY and CDR2 SVGAGI. Germline trimming cut 2 bases from V and 3 bases from J; bases unmatched to any gene: 2. The CDR3 is 14 residues long. Here the CDR3 reads CASSYGGRVYEQYF. The CDR3 DNA reads TGTGCCAGCAGTTACGGCGGGAGGGTCTACGAGCAGTACTTC.

The gene calls are TRBV30 and TRBJ2-5; 10 bases fit TRBD2. The CDR3 is 14 amino acids. Germline CDR1 reads GTSNPN; CDR2 reads SVGIG (reference sequence). V shed 2 bases, J shed 7 bases, and the junction held 7 bases outside the gene matches. The CDR3: CAWSSGGGRGTQYF. The CDR3 region has the DNA TGTGCCTGGAGTAGCGGGGGGGGCCGGGGGACCCAGTACTTC.

This clone occurred a few times. The chain has TRBV28 and TRBJ1-6, with TRBD1 matching over 7 bases. Germline CDR1 reads MDHEN; CDR2 reads SYDVKM. The CDR3 runs to 15 residues. Trimming at V came to 5 bases and at J to 7 bases, leaving 8 bases not matched to a gene. This chain's CDR3 is CASSPDRVRNSPLHF. CDR3 coding DNA: TGTGCCAGCAGTCCAGACAGGGTGAGGAATTCACCCCTCCACTTT. The variable domain in full, with the rest retrieved from reference TRBV28 and TRBJ1-6, is DVKVTQSSRYLVKRTGEKVFLECVQDMDHENMFWYRQDPGLGLRLIYFSYDVKMKEKGDIPEGYSVSREKKERFSLILESASTNQTSMYLCASSPDRVRNSPLHFGNGTRLTVT.

This chain uses TRBV10-2 with TRBJ1-2; D gene unclear. This CDR3 has 12 amino acids. V dropped 3 bases and J dropped 4 bases, with 6 bases sitting between them. The V gene's germline CDR1 is WSHSY and CDR2 SAAADI. The CDR3 region has the DNA TGCGCCAGCAGTGACTCGGGCTATGGCTACACCTTC. It specifies CASSDSGYGYTF.

This clone has a single count. This sequence joins TRBV2 and TRBJ2-5; D is unclear. The CDR3 sequence is 14 residues long. V shed 2 bases and J shed 5 bases, with 12 bases lying between them. The germline gives CDR1 SNHLY, CDR2 FYNNEI. CDR3 sequence: CASSENRSWETQYF. DNA for the CDR3: TGTGCCAGCAGTGAAAACAGATCTTGGGAGACCCAGTACTTC. Using reference TRBV2 and TRBJ2-5 for the parts outside the CDR3, the full variable domain is EPEVTQTPSHQVTQMGQEVILRCVPISNHLYFYWYRQILGQKVEFLVSFYNNEISEKSEIFDDQFSVERPDGSNFTLKIRSTKLEDSAMYFCASSENRSWETQYFGPGTRLLVL.